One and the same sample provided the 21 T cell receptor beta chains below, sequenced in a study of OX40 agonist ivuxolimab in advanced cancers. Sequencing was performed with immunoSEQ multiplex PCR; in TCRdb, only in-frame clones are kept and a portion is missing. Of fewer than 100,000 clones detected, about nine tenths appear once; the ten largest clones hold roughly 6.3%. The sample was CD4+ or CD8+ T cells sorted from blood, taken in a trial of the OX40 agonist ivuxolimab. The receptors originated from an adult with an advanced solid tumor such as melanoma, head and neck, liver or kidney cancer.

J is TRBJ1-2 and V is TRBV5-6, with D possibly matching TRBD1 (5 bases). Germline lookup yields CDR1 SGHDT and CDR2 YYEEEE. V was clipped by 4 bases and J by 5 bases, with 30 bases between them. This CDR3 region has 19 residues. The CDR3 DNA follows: TGTGCCAGCAGCCCGGGACTGCGGTCGCTTATCGACTCTATTTATGGCTACACCTTC. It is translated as CASSPGLRSLIDSIYGYTF.

The CDR3 spells CASSKTPGTEAFF. The CDR3 DNA reads as TGCGCCAGCAGCAAGACCCCGGGCACTGAAGCTTTCTTT. J is TRBJ1-1 and V is TRBV5-1; D call uncertain. Germline V gene lookup returns CDR1 SGHRS and CDR2 YFSETQ. This CDR3 region has 13 residues. V was clipped by 4 bases and J by 4 bases, with 11 bases between them.

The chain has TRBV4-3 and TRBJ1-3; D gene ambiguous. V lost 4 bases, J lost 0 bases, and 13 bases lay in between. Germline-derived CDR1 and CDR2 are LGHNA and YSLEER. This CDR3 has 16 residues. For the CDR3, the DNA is TGCGCCAGCAGCCCTACATTCGAGTCCTCTGGAAACACCATATATTTT. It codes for CASSPTFESSGNTIYF.

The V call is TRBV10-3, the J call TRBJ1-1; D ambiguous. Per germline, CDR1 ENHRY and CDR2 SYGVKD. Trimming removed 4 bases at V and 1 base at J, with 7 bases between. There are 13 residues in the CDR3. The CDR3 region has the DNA TGTGCCATCAGTGTTCAACAGAACACTGAAGCTTTCTTT. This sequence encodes CAISVQQNTEAFF.

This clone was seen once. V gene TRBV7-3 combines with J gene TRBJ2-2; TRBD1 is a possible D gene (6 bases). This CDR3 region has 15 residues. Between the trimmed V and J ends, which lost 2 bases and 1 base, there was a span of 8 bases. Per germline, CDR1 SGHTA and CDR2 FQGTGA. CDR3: CASSLRGGNTGELFF. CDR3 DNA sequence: TGTGCCAGCAGCTTACGAGGGGGGAACACCGGGGAGCTGTTTTTT.

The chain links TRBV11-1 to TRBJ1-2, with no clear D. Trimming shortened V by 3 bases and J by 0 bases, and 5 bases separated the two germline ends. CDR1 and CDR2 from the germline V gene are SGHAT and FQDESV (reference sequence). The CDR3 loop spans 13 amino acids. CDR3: CASSLGANYGYTF. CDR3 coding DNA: TGTGCCAGCAGCTTGGGAGCTAACTATGGCTACACCTTC.

Here the CDR3 reads CASTLTGGQPQHF. The CDR3, as DNA: TGTGCCAGCACACTGACAGGGGGACAGCCCCAGCATTTT. The chain has TRBV6-5 and TRBJ1-5, with 9 bases lining up with TRBD1. This CDR3 comprises 13 residues. Germline loops: CDR1 MNHEY, CDR2 SVGAGI. After removal of 7 bases from V and 7 bases from J, the junction contained 5 bases not matched to a gene.

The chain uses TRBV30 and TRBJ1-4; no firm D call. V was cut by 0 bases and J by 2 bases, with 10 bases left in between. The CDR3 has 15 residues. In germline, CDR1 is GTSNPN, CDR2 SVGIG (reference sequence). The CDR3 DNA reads TGTGCCTGGAGTGTATGGAGCAGGACTAATGAAAAACTGTTTTTT. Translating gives CAWSVWSRTNEKLFF.

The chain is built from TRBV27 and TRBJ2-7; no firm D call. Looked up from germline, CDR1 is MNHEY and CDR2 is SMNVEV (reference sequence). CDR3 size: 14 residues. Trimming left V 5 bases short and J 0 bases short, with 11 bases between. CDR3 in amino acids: CASSPLVASYEQYF. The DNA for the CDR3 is TGTGCCAGCAGTCCCTTAGTGGCCTCCTACGAGCAGTACTTC.

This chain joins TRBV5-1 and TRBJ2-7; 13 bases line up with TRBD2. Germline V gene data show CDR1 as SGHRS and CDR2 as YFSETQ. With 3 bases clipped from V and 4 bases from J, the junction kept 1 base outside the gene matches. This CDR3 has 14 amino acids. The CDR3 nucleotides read TGCGCCAGCAGCTGGGGACTAGCGGGGTACGAGCAGTACTTC. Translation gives CASSWGLAGYEQYF.

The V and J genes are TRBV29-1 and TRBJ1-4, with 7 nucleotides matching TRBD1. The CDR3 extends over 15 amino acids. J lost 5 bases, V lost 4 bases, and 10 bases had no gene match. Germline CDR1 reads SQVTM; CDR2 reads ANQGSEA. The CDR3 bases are TGCAGCGTTGTTTTTGACAGGGCATGGAATGAAAAACTGTTTTTT. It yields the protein CSVVFDRAWNEKLFF.

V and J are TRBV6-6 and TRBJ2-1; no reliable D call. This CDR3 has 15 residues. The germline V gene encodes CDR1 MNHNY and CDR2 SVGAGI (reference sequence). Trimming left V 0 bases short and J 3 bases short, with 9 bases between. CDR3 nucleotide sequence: TGTGCCAGCAGTTACTCGGTCAGAGACTACAATGAGCAGTTCTTC. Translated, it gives CASSYSVRDYNEQFF.

The CDR3 nucleotides are TGTGCCAGCAGCCTCGCCCTCGGGGTCTCCTACGAGCAGTACTTC. Translating gives CASSLALGVSYEQYF. This chain connects TRBV14 to TRBJ2-5, with D possibly matching TRBD2 (5 bases). TRBJ2-7 matches the DNA end more closely, so the J call is doubtful. The CDR3 has 15 residues. Per germline, CDR1 SGHDN and CDR2 FVKESK.

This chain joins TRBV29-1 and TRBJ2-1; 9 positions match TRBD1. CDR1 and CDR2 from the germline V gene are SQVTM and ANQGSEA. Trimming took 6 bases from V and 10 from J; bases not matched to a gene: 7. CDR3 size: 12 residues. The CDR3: CSVYTGGSEQFF. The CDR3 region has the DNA TGCAGCGTGTACACAGGGGGCTCCGAGCAGTTCTTC.

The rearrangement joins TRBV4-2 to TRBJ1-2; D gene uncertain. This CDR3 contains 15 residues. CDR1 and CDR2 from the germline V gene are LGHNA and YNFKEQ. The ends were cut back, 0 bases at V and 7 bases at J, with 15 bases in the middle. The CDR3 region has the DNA TGTGCCAGCAGCCAAGATCGCTATACTATAGGTGGCTACACCTTC. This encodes CASSQDRYTIGGYTF.

DNA of the CDR3: TGTGCCAGCAACGACCGGGACAGAAATTCACCCCTCCACTTT. As protein: CASNDRDRNSPLHF. The chain uses TRBV5-6 and TRBJ1-6, with 7 bases aligning to TRBD1. V shed 6 bases and J 7 bases; nucleotides not matched to a gene: 7. This CDR3 region has 14 residues. The germline gives CDR1 SGHDT, CDR2 YYEEEE.

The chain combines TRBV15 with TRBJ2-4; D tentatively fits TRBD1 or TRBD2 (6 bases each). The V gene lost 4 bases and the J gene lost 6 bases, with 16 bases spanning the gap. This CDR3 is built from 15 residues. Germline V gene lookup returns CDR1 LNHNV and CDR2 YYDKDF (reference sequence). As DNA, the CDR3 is TGTGCCACCAGCACCCCGTTAGGGGGGAGAAACATTCAGTACTTC. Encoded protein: CATSTPLGGRNIQYF. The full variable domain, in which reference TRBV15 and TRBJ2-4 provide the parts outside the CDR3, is DAMVIQNPRYQVTQFGKPVTLSCSQTLNHNVMYWYQQKSSQAPKLLFHYYDKDFNNEADTPDNFQSRRPNTSFCFLDIRSPGLGDTAMYLCATSTPLGGRNIQYFGAGTRLSVL.

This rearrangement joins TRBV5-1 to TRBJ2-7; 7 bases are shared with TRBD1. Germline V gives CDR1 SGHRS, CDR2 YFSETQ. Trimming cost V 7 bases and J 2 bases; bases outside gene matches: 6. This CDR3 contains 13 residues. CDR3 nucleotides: TGCGCCAGCGGGACAGATGTGGCCTACGAGCAGTACTTC. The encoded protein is CASGTDVAYEQYF.

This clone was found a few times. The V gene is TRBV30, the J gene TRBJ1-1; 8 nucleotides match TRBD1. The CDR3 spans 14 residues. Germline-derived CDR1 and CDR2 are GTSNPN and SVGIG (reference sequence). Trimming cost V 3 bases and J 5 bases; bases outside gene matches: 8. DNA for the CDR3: TGTGCCTGGAGAACGACAGGGGTTGGGACTGAAGCTTTCTTT. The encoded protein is CAWRTTGVGTEAFF. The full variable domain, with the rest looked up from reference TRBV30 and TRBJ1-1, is SQTIHQWPATLVQPVGSPLSLECTVEGTSNPNLYWYRQAAGRGLQLLFYSVGIGQISSEVPQNLSASRPQDRQFILSSKKLLLSDSGFYLCAWRTTGVGTEAFFGQGTRLTVV.

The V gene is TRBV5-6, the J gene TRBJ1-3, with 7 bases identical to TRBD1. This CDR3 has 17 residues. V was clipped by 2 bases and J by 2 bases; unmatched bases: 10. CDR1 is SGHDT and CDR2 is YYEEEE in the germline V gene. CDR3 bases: TGTGCCAGCAGCTTCCAGGGGGTCGCGAGCCCTGGAAACACCATATATTTT. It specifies CASSFQGVASPGNTIYF.

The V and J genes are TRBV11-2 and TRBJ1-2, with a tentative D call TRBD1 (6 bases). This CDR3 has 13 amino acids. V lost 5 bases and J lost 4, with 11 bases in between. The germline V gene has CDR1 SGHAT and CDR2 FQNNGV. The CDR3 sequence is CASSPDRLYGYTF. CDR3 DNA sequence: TGTGCCAGCAGCCCAGACAGGCTCTATGGCTACACCTTC.